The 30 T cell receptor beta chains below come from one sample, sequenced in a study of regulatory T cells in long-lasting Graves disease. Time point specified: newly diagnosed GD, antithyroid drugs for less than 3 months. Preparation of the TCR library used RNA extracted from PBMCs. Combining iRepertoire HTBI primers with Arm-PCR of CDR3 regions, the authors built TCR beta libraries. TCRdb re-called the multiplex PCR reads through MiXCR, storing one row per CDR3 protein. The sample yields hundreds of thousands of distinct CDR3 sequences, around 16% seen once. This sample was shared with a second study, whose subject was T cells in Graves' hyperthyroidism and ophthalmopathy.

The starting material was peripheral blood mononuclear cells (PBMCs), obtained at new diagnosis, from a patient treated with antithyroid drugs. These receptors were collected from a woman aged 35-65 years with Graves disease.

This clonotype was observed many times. The CDR3 DNA sequence: TGCAGTGCCCAAGAGGGGACGGGGAACACCGGGGAGCTGTTTTTT. Encoded protein: CSAQEGTGNTGELFF. The chain is built from TRBV20-1 and TRBJ2-2; D possibly matches TRBD1 or TRBD2 (5 bases each). V gave up 6 bases and J gave up 1 base, with 15 bases separating them. There are 15 residues in the CDR3. Germline-derived CDR1 and CDR2 are DFQATT and SNEGSKA (reference sequence).

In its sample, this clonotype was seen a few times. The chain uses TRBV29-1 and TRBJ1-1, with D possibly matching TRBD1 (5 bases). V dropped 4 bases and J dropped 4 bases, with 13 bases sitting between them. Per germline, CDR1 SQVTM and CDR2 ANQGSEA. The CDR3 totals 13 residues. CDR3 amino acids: CSVAGTWGTEAFF. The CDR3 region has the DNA TGCAGCGTTGCAGGGACCTGGGGCACTGAAGCTTTCTTT.

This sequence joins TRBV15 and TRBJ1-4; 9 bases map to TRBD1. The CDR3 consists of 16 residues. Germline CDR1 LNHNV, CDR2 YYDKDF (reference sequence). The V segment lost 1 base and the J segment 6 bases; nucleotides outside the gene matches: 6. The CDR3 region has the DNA TGTGCCACCAGCAGAGGCCGGACAGGGGCGGATGAAAAACTGTTTTTT. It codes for CATSRGRTGADEKLFF.

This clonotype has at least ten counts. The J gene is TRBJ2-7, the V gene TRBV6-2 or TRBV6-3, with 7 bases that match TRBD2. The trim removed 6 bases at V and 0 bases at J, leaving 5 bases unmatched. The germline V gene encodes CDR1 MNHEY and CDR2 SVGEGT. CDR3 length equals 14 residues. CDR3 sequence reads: CASRGEGGSYEQYF. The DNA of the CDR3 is TGTGCCAGCAGAGGGGAGGGAGGCTCCTACGAGCAGTACTTC.

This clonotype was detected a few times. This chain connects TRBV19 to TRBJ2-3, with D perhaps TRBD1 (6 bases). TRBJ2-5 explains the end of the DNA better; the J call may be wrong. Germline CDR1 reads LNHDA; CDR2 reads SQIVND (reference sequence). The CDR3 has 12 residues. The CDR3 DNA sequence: TGTGCCAGTAGTCACAGGGCAGAGACCCAGTACTTC. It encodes CASSHRAETQYF.

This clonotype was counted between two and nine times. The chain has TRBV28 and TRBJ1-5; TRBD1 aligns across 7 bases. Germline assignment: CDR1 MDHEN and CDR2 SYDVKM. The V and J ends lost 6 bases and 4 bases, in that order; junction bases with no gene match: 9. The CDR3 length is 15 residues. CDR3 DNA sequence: TGTGCCAGCAGGGCTCGACAGGGCCGAAATCAGCCCCAGCATTTT. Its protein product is CASRARQGRNQPQHF.

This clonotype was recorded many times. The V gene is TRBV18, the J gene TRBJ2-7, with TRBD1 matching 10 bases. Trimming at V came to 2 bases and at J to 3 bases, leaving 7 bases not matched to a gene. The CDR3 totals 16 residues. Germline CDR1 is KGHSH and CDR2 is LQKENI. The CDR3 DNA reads TGTGCCAGCTCACCAACCCGGGACAGGGGTTTCTACGAGCAGTACTTC. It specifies CASSPTRDRGFYEQYF.

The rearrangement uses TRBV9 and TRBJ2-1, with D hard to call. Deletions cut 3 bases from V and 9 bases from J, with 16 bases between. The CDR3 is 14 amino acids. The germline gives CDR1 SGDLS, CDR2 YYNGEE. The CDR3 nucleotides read TGTGCCAGCAGCGCCATGCAGTCATCCAGTGAGCAGTTCTTC. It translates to CASSAMQSSSEQFF.

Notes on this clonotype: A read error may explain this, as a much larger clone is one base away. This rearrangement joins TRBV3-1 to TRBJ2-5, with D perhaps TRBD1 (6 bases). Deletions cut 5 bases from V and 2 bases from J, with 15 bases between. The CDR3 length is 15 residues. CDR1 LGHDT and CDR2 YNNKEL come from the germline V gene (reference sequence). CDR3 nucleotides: TGTGCCAGCAGCTACAGGGTCGGCACGCAAGAGACCCAGTACTTC. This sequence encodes CASSYRVGTQETQYF.

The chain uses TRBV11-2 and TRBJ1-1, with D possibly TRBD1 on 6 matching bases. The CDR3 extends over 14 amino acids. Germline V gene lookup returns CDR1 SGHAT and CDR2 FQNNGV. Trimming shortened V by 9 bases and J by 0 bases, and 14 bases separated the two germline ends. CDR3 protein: CASMAGTLNTEAFF. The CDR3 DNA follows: TGTGCCAGTATGGCGGGGACACTGAACACTGAAGCTTTCTTT.

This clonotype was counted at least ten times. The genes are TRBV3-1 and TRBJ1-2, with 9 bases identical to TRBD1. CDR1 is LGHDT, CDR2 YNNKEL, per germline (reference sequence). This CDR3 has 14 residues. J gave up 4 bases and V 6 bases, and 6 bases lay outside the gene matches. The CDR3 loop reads CASSPGTGLYGYTF. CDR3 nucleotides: TGTGCCAGCAGTCCCGGGACAGGGCTCTATGGCTACACCTTC. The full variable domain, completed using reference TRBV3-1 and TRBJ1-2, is DTAVSQTPKYLVTQMGNDKSIKCEQNLGHDTMYWYKQDSKKFLKIMFSYNNKELIINETVPNRFSPKSPDKAHLNLHINSLELGDSAVYFCASSPGTGLYGYTFGSGTRLTVV.

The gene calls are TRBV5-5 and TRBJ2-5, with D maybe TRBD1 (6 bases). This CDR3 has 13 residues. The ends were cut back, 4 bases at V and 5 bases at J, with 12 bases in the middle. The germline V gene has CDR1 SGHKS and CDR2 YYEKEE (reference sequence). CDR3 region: CASSVQGFETQYF. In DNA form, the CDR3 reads TGTGCCAGCAGCGTCCAGGGGTTTGAGACCCAGTACTTC.

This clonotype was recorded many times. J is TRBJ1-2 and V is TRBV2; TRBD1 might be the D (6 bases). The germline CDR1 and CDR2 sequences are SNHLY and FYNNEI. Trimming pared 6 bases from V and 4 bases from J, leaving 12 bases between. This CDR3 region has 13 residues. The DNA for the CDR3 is TGTGCCAGCAGAGCTACAGGGAGCTATGGCTACACCTTC. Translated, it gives CASRATGSYGYTF.

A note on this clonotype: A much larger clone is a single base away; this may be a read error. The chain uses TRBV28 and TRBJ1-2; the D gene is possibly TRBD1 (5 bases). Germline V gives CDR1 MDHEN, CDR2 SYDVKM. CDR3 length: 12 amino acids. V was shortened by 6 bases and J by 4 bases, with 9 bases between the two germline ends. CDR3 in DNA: TGTGCCAGCAGGCAGGGAGCCTATGGCTACACCTTC. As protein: CASRQGAYGYTF.

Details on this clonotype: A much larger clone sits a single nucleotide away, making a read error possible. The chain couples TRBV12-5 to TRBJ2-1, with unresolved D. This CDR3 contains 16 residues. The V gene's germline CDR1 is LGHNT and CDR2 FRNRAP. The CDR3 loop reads CASGLVLQSSYNGQFF. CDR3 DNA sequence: TGTGCTAGTGGTTTGGTACTCCAGAGCTCCTACAATGGGCAGTTCTTC.

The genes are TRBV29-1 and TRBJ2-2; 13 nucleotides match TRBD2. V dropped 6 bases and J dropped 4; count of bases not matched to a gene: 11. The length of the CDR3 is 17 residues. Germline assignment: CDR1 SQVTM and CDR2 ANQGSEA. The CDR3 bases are TGCAGCGTCGGGAAAACTAGCGGGGGGGCTAGCACCGGGGAGCTGTTTTTT. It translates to CSVGKTSGGASTGELFF.

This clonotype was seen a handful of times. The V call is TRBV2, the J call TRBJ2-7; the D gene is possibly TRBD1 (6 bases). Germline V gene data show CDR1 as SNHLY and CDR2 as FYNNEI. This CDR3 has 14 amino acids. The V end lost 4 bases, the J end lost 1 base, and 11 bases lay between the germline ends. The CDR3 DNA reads TGTGCCAGCAGTGGAGCAGGACAGTCCTACGAGCAGTACTTC. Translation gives CASSGAGQSYEQYF.

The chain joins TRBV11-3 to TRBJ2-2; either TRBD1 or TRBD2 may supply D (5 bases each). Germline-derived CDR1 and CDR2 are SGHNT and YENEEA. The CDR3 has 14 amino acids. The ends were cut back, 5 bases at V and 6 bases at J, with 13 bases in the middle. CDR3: CASSQGRTAGELFF. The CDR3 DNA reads TGTGCCAGCAGCCAGGGACGGACCGCCGGGGAGCTGTTTTTT.

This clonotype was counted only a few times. This CDR3 is CASTYRTEPNTEAFF. The CDR3 DNA reads TGTGCCAGCACCTATCGGACGGAGCCGAACACTGAAGCTTTCTTT. This sequence joins TRBV6-1 and TRBJ1-1; no clear D. The CDR3 is made up of 15 amino acids. Germline lookup yields CDR1 MNHNS and CDR2 SASEGT. V was clipped by 7 bases and J by 1 base, with 16 bases between them.

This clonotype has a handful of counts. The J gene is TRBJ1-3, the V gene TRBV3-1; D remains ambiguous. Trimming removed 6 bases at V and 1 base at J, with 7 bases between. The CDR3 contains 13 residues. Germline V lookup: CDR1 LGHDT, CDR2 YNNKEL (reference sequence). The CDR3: CASSYDSGNTIYF. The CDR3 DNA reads TGTGCCAGCAGTTACGATTCTGGAAACACCATATATTTT.

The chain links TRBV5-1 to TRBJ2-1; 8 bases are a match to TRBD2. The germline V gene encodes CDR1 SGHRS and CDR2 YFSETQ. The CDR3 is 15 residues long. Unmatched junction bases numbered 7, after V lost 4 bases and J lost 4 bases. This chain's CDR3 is CASSPGGTIYNEQFF. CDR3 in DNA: TGCGCCAGCAGCCCGGGGGGGACTATTTACAATGAGCAGTTCTTC. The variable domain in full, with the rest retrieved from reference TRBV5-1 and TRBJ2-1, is KAGVTQTPRYLIKTRGQQVTLSCSPISGHRSVSWYQQTPGQGLQFLFEYFSETQRNKGNFPGRFSGRQFSNSRSEMNVSTLELGDSALYLCASSPGGTIYNEQFFGPGTRLTVL.

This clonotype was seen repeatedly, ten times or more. The CDR3 sequence is CASTPSGTGSTDTQYF. The CDR3 DNA reads TGTGCCAGCACCCCCTCCGGGACAGGGAGTACAGATACGCAGTATTTT. This chain connects TRBV2 to TRBJ2-3, with TRBD1 matching 9 bases. The V gene end was trimmed by 7 bases and the J gene end by 3 bases; junction bases not matched to a gene: 11. This CDR3 contains 16 residues. The germline V gene has CDR1 SNHLY and CDR2 FYNNEI.

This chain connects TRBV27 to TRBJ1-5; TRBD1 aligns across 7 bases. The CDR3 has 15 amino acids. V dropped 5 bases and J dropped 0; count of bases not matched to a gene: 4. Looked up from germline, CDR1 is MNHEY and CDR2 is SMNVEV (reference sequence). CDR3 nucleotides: TGTGCCAGCAGTCCCGGGACAGCTAGCAATCAGCCCCAGCATTTT. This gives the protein CASSPGTASNQPQHF.

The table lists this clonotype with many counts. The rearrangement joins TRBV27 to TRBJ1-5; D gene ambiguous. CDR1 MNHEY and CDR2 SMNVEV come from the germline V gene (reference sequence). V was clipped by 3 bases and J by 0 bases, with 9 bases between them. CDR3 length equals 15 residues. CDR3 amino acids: CASSLAADSNQPQHF. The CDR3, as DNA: TGTGCCAGCAGTTTGGCCGCCGATAGCAATCAGCCCCAGCATTTT.

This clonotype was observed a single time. The CDR3 bases are TGCAGTGTTTCCGGGGGGGCCGGTGAGACCCAGTACTTC. Protein product: CSVSGGAGETQYF. The chain couples TRBV20-1 to TRBJ2-5, with TRBD2 matching 8 bases. This CDR3 contains 13 residues. Looked up from germline, CDR1 is DFQATT and CDR2 is SNEGSKA (reference sequence). Losses at the gene ends were 7 bases for V and 5 bases for J; bases not matched to a gene: 9.

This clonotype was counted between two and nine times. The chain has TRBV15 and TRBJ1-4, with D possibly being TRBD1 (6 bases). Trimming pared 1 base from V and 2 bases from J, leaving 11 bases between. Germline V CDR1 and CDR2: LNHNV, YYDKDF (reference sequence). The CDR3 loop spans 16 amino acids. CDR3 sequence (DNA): TGTGCCACCAGCAGAGCCCGACAGGAGACTAATGAAAAACTGTTTTTT. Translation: CATSRARQETNEKLFF.

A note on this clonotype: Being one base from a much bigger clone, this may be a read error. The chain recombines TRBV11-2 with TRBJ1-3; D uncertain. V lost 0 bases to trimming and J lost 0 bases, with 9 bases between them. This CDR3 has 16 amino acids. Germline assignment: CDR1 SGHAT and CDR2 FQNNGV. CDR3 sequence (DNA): TGTGCCAGCAGCTTAGATGGCGTGACCTCTGGAAACACCATATATTTT. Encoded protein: CASSLDGVTSGNTIYF.

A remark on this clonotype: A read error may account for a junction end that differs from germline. The CDR3, as DNA: TGTGCCAGCAGTGAGAGGGTGACCTACGAGCAGTACTTC. It is translated as CASSERVTYEQYF. The chain couples TRBV10-2 to TRBJ2-7, with D maybe TRBD2 (5 bases). The CDR3 consists of 13 residues. Germline loops: CDR1 WSHSY, CDR2 SAAADI.

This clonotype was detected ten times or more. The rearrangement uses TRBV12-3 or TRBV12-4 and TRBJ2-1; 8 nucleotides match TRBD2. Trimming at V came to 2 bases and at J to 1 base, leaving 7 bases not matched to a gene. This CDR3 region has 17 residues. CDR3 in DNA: TGTGCCAGCAGTTTATCAATCAGCGGGGGTTCCTACAATGAGCAGTTCTTC. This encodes CASSLSISGGSYNEQFF.

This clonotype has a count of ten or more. The CDR3 nucleotides are TGTGCCAGCAACCTCGACAGGACTAGCAATCAGCCCCAGCATTTT. Translated, it gives CASNLDRTSNQPQHF. The V gene is TRBV28, the J gene TRBJ1-5; TRBD1 is a possible D gene (6 bases). Germline V lookup: CDR1 MDHEN, CDR2 SYDVKM. This CDR3 region has 15 residues. With 7 bases removed from V and 0 bases from J, the gap between germline ends came to 13 bases. The whole variable domain, remainder taken from reference TRBV28 and TRBJ1-5, is DVKVTQSSRYLVKRTGEKVFLECVQDMDHENMFWYRQDPGLGLRLIYFSYDVKMKEKGDIPEGYSVSREKKERFSLILESASTNQTSMYLCASNLDRTSNQPQHFGDGTRLSIL.